A single sample gave rise to the 2 T cell receptor beta chains below, sequenced in a study of shared clonotypes between healthy human individuals. Clones were sequenced by immunoSEQ multiplex PCR, and TCRdb holds only the in-frame ones, with some missing. Here the sample spans approximately 2.5 million clones, 90% to 95% being singletons. The sequenced sample consisted of naive CD4+ T cells sorted from blood. Subset in this sample: CD45RA+ positively selected. These receptor sequences come from a man aged 18 to 30 in good health.

This chain uses TRBV11-2 with TRBJ2-2; D is perhaps TRBD2 (5 bases). V was clipped by 3 bases and J by 7 bases, with 9 bases between them. CDR1 and CDR2 from the germline V gene are SGHAT and FQNNGV. The CDR3 has 13 amino acids. The CDR3 coding sequence is TGTGCCAGCAGCTTCACTAGAGGCGGGGAGCTGTTTTTT. Translated, it gives CASSFTRGGELFF.

The chain links TRBV21-1 to TRBJ1-5; TRBD1 is the table's D call and was not checked against the DNA. TRBV21-1 is labeled a pseudogene. The CDR3 is 16 residues long. The CDR3 here is CASSYKTDRTALAQHF. DNA for the CDR3: TGTGCCAGCAGCTACAAGACCGACAGGACCGCTTTGGCCCAGCATTTT.